Below are 16 T cell receptor beta chains sequenced from a single sample in a study of cytomegalovirus exposure and HLA in healthy donors. Sequenced by immunoSEQ multiplex PCR; TCRdb stores in-frame clones only, minus some. The table includes some 84,000 clones, just over 90% detected once. Sequences were obtained from PBMCs. These receptors were taken from a man younger than 40 in good health and CMV-seronegative.

The chain employs TRBV5-4 and TRBJ2-3; a possible D gene is TRBD2 (7 bases). V was trimmed by 0 bases and J by 0 bases, leaving 20 bases between them. The germline V gene has CDR1 SGHNT and CDR2 YYREEE (reference sequence). The CDR3 spans 19 residues. CDR3 nucleotide sequence: TGTGCCAGCAGCTTGGGAGAGCGTCCGGGGGGCCTCAGCACAGATACGCAGTATTTT. Translation gives CASSLGERPGGLSTDTQYF.

This clone has a single count. This chain connects TRBV6-1 to TRBJ1-1; maybe TRBD1 (5 bases). Trimming took off 2 bases at V and 2 bases at J, with 15 bases between the two ends. Germline CDR1 and CDR2: MNHNS and SASEGT. The CDR3 length is 16 residues. In DNA form, the CDR3 reads TGTGCCAGCAGTGAAATGGCAGGGCGGGGAAACACTGAAGCTTTCTTT. Protein sequence: CASSEMAGRGNTEAFF.

This chain uses TRBV2 with TRBJ1-2; D is unresolved. Germline loops: CDR1 SNHLY, CDR2 FYNNEI. The V and J ends lost 1 base and 2 bases respectively, with 11 bases between them. The CDR3 covers 15 residues. The CDR3 DNA reads as TGTGCCAGCAGTGAAGGAACGGTCCCCAACTATGGCTACACCTTC. As protein: CASSEGTVPNYGYTF.

This clone has more than one count but fewer than ten. This chain links TRBV6-4 with TRBJ2-2; 11 nucleotides agree with TRBD1. The V gene's germline CDR1 is MRHNA and CDR2 SNTAGT. CDR3 length: 16 amino acids. The trim removed 2 bases at V and 3 bases at J, leaving 2 bases unmatched. The CDR3 reads CASSDRTGGDTGELFF. Here the CDR3 DNA reads TGTGCCAGCAGTGACCGGACAGGGGGCGACACCGGGGAGCTGTTTTTT.

The chain combines TRBV28 with TRBJ2-5; a weak D match, TRBD1 (6 bases). Trimming stripped 3 bases from V and 4 bases from J, with 18 bases between. Germline values: CDR1 MDHEN, CDR2 SYDVKM. The CDR3 spans 16 residues. Here the CDR3 reads CASSLGTLPWGETQYF. Here the CDR3 DNA reads TGTGCCAGCAGTTTGGGGACACTCCCATGGGGAGAGACCCAGTACTTC.

The chain has TRBV14 and TRBJ2-7; D gene uncertain. The CDR3 consists of 12 residues. CDR1 is SGHDN and CDR2 is FVKESK in the germline V gene. With 0 bases removed from V and 6 bases from J, the gap between germline ends came to 6 bases. In DNA, the CDR3 is TGTGCCAGCAGCCAAGATCTCGGCGAGCAGTACTTC. Translation: CASSQDLGEQYF.

The genes are TRBV30 and TRBJ2-1; perhaps TRBD2 as D (6 bases). CDR1 and CDR2 (germline): GTSNPN, SVGIG (reference sequence). CDR3 length equals 15 residues. Trimming removed 2 bases at V and 4 bases at J, with 15 bases between. CDR3 amino acids: CAWSTNSGGYNEQFF. The CDR3 DNA reads TGTGCCTGGAGTACTAATAGTGGGGGGTACAATGAGCAGTTCTTC.

The rearrangement links TRBV28 to TRBJ2-2; 8 positions agree with TRBD1. This CDR3 comprises 15 residues. The V segment lost 5 bases and the J segment 5 bases; nucleotides outside the gene matches: 7. CDR1 and CDR2 from the germline V gene are MDHEN and SYDVKM. The DNA of the CDR3 is TGTGCCAGCAGTCCCCGGACAGGGCGAACCGGGGAGCTGTTTTTT. It yields the protein CASSPRTGRTGELFF.

The chain employs TRBV10-3 and TRBJ1-5, with 9 bases that match TRBD1. V gave up 1 base and J gave up 6 bases; unmatched junction bases: 7. The CDR3 has 16 residues. Per the germline V gene, CDR1 is ENHRY and CDR2 is SYGVKD. Here the CDR3 DNA reads TGTGCCATCAGTGAGTACCTCTGGGACAGGGCTCAGCCCCAGCATTTT. As protein: CAISEYLWDRAQPQHF.

The V and J genes are TRBV25-1 and TRBJ1-2, with D perhaps matching TRBD1 (5 bases). V lost 10 bases and J lost 4, with 16 bases in between. The CDR3 extends over 13 amino acids. Germline CDR1 reads MGHDK; CDR2 reads SYGVNS. This CDR3 reads CATKETGFYGYTF. For the CDR3, the DNA is TGTGCCACCAAAGAAACAGGTTTCTATGGCTACACCTTC.

This rearrangement joins TRBV10-3 to TRBJ2-3, with 9 bases lining up with TRBD2. CDR1 ENHRY and CDR2 SYGVKD come from the germline V gene. V was clipped by 7 bases and J by 6 bases; unmatched bases: 8. The CDR3 covers 14 residues. The DNA for the CDR3 is TGTGCCATCAAGGCGGGACTAGCTGTCGATACGCAGTATTTT. The encoded protein is CAIKAGLAVDTQYF.

The genes are TRBV10-3 and TRBJ1-1; 7 bases map to TRBD1. Trimming at V came to 2 bases and at J to 12 bases, leaving 9 bases not matched to a gene. Germline CDR1 is ENHRY and CDR2 is SYGVKD. This CDR3 is 13 amino acids long. Written as DNA, the CDR3 is TGTGCCATCAGTGAGCCCGGACAGGCTGGGTCTTTCTTT. As protein: CAISEPGQAGSFF.

This chain links TRBV6-1 with TRBJ1-1; TRBD1 aligns across 7 bases. Germline-derived CDR1 and CDR2 are MNHNS and SASEGT. The trim removed 8 bases at V and 0 bases at J, leaving 3 bases unmatched. The CDR3 loop spans 13 amino acids. This CDR3 is CASETGMNTEAFF. CDR3 sequence (DNA): TGTGCCAGCGAGACAGGGATGAACACTGAAGCTTTCTTT.

The chain employs TRBV28 and TRBJ2-3; 10 bases line up with TRBD2. V shed 8 bases, J shed 4 bases, and the junction held 9 bases outside the gene matches. CDR3 size: 15 residues. Germline-derived CDR1 and CDR2 are MDHEN and SYDVKM. Here the CDR3 DNA reads TGTGCCAGCGGGGCTAGCGGGAGAGTGGCAGATACGCAGTATTTT. It is translated as CASGASGRVADTQYF.

The chain links TRBV18 to TRBJ2-1; a weak D match, TRBD2 (5 bases). Trimming took off 4 bases at V and 2 bases at J, with 9 bases between the two ends. CDR3 size: 14 residues. CDR1 KGHSH and CDR2 LQKENI come from the germline V gene. The CDR3: CASSQLGPYNEQFF. CDR3 DNA sequence: TGTGCCAGCTCACAACTAGGTCCCTACAATGAGCAGTTCTTC.

V and J are TRBV18 and TRBJ1-5, with D unresolved. The CDR3 has 14 amino acids. Trimming pared 2 bases from V and 7 bases from J, leaving 12 bases between. The germline CDR1 and CDR2 sequences are KGHSH and LQKENI. The CDR3 loop reads CASSPSVSSQPQHF. The CDR3 bases are TGTGCCAGCTCACCATCCGTTAGCTCCCAGCCCCAGCATTTT.